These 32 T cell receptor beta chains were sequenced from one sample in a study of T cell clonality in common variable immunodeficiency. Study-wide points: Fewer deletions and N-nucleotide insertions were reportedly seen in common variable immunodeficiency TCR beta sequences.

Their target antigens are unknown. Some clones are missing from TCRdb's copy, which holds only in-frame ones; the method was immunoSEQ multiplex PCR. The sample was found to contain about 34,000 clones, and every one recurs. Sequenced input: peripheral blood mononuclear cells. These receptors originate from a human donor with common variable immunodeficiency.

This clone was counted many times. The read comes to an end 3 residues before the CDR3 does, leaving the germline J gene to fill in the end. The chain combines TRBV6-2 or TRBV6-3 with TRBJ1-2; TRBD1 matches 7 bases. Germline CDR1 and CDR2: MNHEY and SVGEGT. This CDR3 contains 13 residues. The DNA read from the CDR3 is TGTGCCAGCAGATCCGACAGGGCGAAGGGC. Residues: CASRSDRAKG. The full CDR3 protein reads CASRSDRAKGYTF.

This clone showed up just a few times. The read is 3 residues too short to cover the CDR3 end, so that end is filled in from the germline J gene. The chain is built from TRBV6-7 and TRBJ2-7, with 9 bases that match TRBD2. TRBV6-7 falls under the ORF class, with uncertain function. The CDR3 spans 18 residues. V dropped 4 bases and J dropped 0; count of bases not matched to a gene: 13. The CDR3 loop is CASSSPSGRTASSYEQYF. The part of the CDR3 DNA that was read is TGTGCCAGCAGTTCGCCCAGCGGGAGGACTGCCAGCTCCTACGAG.

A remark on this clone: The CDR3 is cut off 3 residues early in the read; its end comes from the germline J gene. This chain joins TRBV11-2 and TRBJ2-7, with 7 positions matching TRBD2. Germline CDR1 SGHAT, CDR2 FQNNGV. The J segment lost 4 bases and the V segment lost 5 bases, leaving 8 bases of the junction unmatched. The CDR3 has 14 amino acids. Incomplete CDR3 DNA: TGTGCCAGCAGCCCGGGCGGGAGAAAGTACGAG. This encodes CASSPGGRKYE. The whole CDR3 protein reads CASSPGGRKYEQYF.

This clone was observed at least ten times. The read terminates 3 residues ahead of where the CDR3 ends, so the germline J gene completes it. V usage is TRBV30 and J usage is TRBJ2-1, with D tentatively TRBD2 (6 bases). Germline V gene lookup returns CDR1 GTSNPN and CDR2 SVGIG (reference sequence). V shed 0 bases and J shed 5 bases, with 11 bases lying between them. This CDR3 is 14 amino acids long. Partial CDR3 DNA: TGTGCCTGGAGTGTAATTGGGACTCACAATGAG. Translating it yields CAWSVIGTHNE. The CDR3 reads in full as CAWSVIGTHNEQFF. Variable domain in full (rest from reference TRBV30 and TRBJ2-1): SQTIHQWPATLVQPVGSPLSLECTVEGTSNPNLYWYRQAAGRGLQLLFYSVGIGQISSEVPQNLSASRPQDRQFILSSKKLLLSDSGFYLCAWSVIGTHNEQFFGPGTRLTVL.

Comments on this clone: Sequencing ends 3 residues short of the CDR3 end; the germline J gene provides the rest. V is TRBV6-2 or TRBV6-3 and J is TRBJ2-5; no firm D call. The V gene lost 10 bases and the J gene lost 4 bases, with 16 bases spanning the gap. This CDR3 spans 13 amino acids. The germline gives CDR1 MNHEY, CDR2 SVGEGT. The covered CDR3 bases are TGTGCCACCAAGAACCCACCGGGAGAGACC. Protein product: CATKNPPGET. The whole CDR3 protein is CATKNPPGETQYF.

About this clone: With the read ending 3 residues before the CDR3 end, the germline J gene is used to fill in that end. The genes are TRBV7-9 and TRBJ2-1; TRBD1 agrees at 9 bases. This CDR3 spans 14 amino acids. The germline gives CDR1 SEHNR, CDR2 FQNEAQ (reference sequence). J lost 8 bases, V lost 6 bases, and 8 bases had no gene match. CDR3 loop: CASRVSGQGHEQFF. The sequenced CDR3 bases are TGTGCCAGCAGAGTTTCGGGACAGGGCCATGAG.

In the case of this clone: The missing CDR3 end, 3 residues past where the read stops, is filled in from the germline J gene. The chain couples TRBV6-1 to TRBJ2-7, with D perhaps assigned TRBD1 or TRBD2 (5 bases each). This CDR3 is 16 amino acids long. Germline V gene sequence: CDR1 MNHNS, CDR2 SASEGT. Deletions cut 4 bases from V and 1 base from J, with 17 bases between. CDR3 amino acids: CASSGNQGRGSYEQYF. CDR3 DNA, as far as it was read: TGTGCCAGCAGTGGAAATCAGGGTCGAGGGTCCTACGAG.

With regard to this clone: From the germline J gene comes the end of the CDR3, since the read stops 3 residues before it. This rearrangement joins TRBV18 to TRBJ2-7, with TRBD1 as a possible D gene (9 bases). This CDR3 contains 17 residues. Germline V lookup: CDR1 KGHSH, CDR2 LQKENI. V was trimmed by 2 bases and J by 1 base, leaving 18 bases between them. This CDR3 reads CASSPGGGTGLSYEQYF. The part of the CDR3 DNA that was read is TGTGCCAGCTCACCAGGCGGGGGGACAGGGTTGTCCTACGAG.

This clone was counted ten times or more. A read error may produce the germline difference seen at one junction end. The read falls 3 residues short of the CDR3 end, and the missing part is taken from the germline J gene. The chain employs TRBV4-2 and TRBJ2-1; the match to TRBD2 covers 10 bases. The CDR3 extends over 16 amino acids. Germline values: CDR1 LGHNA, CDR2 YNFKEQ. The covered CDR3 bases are TGCGCCAGCAGCCAATCTAGCGGGAGCTTCTACAATGAG. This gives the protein CASSQSSGSFYNE. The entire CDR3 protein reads CASSQSSGSFYNEQFF.

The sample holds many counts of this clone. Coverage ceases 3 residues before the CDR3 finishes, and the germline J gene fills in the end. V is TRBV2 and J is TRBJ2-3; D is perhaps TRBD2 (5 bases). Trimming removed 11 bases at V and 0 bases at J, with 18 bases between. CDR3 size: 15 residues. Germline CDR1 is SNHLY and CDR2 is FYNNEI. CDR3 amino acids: CALAKDGGSTDTQYF. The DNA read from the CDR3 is TGTGCCCTTGCAAAAGACGGCGGGAGCACAGATACG. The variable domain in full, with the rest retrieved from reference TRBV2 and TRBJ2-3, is EPEVTQTPSHQVTQMGQEVILRCVPISNHLYFYWYRQILGQKVEFLVSFYNNEISEKSEIFDDQFSVERPDGSNFTLKIRSTKLEDSAMYFCALAKDGGSTDTQYFGPGTRLTVL.

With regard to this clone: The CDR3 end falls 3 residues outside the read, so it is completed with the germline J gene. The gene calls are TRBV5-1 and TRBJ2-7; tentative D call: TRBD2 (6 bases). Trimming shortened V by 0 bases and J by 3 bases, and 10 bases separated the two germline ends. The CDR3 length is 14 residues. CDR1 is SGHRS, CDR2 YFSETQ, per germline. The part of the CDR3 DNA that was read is TGCGCCAGCAGCTTGGGCGGGGCCCTCTACGAG. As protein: CASSLGGALYE. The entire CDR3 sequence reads CASSLGGALYEQYF. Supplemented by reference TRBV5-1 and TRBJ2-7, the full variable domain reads KAGVTQTPRYLIKTRGQQVTLSCSPISGHRSVSWYQQTPGQGLQFLFEYFSETQRNKGNFPGRFSGRQFSNSRSEMNVSTLELGDSALYLCASSLGGALYEQYFGPGTRLTVT.

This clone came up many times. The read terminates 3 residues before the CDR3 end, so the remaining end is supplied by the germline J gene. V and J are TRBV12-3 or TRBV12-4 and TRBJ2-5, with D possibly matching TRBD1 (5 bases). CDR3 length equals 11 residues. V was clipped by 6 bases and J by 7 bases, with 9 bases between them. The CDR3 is CASRSQGTQYF. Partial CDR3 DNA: TGTGCCAGCAGGTCTCAGGGGACC.

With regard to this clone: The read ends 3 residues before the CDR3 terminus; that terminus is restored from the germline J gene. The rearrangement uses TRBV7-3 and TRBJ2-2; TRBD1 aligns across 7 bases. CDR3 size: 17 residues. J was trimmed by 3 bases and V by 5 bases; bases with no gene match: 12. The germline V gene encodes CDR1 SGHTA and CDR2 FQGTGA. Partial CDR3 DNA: TGTGCCAGCAGCCTTAACCGGGACAGAAGGTACACCGGGGAG. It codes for CASSLNRDRRYTGE. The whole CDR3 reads CASSLNRDRRYTGELFF.

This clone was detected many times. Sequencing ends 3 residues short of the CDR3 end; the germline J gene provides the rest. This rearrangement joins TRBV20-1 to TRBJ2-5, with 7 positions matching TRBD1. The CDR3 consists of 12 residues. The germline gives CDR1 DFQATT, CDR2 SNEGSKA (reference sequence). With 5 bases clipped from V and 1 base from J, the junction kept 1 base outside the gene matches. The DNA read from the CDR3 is TGCAGTGCTTGGGACAGCCAAGAGACC. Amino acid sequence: CSAWDSQET. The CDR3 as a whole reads CSAWDSQETQYF.

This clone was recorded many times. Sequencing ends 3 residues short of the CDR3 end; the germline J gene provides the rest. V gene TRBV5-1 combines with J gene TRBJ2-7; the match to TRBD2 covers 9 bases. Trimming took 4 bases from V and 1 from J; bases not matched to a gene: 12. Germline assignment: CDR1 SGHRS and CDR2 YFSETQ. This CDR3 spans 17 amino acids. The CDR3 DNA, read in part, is TGCGCCAGCAGCGGTGCCCCCCAAGCGGGAGGATCCTACGAG. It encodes CASSGAPQAGGSYE. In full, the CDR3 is CASSGAPQAGGSYEQYF.

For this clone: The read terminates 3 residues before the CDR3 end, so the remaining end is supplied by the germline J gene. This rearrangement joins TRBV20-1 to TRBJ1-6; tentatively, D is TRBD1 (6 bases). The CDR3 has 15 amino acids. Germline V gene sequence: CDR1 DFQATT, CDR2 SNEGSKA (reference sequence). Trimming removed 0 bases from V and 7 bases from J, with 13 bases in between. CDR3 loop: CSARDAGAKNSPLHF. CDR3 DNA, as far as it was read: TGCAGTGCTAGAGATGCGGGGGCCAAAAATTCACCC.

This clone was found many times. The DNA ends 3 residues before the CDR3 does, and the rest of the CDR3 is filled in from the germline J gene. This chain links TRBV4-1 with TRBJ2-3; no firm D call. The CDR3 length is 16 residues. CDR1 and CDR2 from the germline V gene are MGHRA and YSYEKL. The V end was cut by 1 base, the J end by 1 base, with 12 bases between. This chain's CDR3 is CASSQGNSLGTDTQYF. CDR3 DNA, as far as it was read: TGCGCCAGCAGCCAAGGTAATAGCCTGGGCACAGATACG.

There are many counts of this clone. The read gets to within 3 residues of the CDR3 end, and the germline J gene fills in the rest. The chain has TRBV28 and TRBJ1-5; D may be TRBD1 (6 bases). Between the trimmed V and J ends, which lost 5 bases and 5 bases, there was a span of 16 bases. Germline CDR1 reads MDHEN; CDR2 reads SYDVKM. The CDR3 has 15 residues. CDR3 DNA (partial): TGTGCCAGCAGTCGGGACATTACCTTCTATCAGCCC. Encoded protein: CASSRDITFYQP. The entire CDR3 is CASSRDITFYQPQHF. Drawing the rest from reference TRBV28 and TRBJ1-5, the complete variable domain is DVKVTQSSRYLVKRTGEKVFLECVQDMDHENMFWYRQDPGLGLRLIYFSYDVKMKEKGDIPEGYSVSREKKERFSLILESASTNQTSMYLCASSRDITFYQPQHFGDGTRLSIL.

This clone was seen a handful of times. CDR3 bases read: TGTGCCAGCAGCTTAGGACAAACTAACGGGGACTATGGC. Amino acid sequence: CASSLGQTNGDYG. The whole CDR3 reads CASSLGQTNGDYGYTF. This chain connects TRBV7-8 to TRBJ1-2; D is uncertain. The sequence runs out 3 residues before the end of the CDR3; the remainder is reconstructed from the germline J gene. Trimming took 1 base from V and 3 from J, leaving 15 bases between them. Germline V lookup: CDR1 SGHVS, CDR2 FQNEAQ. The CDR3 extends over 16 amino acids.

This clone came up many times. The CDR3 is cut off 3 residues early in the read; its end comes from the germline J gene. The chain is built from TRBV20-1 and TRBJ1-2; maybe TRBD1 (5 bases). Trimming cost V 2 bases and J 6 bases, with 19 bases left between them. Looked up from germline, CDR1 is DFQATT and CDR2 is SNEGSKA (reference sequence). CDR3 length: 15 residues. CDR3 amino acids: CSARRSERGWNGYTF. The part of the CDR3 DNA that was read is TGCAGTGCTAGACGTAGTGAGAGGGGATGGAATGGC.

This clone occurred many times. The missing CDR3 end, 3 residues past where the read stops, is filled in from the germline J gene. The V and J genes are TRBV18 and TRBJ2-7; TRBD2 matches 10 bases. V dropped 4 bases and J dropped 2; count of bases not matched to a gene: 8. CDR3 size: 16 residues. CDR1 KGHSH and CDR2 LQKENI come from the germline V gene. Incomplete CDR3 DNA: TGTGCCAGCTCACAGACGCGGACTAGCGGACCCTACGAG. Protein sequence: CASSQTRTSGPYE. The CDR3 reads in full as CASSQTRTSGPYEQYF.

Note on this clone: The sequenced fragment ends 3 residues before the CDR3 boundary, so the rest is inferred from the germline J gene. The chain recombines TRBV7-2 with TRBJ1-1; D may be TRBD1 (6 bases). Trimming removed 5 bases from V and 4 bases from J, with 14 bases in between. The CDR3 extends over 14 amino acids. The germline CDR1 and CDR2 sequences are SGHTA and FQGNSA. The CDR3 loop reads CASSKQGTSTEAFF. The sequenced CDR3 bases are TGTGCCAGCAGCAAACAGGGTACGTCCACTGAA.

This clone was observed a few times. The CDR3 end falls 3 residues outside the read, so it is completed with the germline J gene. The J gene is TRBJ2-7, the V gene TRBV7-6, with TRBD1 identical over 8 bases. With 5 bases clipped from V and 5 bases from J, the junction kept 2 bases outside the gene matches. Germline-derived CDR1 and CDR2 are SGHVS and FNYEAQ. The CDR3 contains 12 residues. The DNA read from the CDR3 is TGTGCCAGCAGCCCAGGGGGCAACGAG. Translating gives CASSPGGNE. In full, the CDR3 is CASSPGGNEQYF.

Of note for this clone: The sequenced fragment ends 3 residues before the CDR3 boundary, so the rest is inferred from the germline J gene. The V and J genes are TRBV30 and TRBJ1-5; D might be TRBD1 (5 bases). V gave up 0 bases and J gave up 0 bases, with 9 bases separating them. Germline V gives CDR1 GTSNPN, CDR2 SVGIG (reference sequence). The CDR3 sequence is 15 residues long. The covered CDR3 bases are TGTGCCTGGAGTGTACGGGGGTTTAGCAATCAGCCC. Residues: CAWSVRGFSNQP. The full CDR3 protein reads CAWSVRGFSNQPQHF.

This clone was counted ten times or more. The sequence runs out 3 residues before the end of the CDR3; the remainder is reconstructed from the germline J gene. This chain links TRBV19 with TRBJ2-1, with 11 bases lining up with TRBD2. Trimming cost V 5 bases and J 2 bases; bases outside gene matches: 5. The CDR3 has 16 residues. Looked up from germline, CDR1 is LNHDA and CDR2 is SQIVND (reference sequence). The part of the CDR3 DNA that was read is TGTGCCAGTAGTCCCGGACTAGCGGGCGCCTACAATGAG. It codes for CASSPGLAGAYNE. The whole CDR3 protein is CASSPGLAGAYNEQFF.

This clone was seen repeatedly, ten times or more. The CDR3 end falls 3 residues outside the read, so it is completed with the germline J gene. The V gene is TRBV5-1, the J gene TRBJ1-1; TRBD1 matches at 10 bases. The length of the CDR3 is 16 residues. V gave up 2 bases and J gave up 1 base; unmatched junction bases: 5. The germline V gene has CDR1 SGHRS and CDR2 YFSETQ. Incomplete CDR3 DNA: TGCGCCAGCAGCTTCAGGACAGGGGGGCCGAACACTGAA. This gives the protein CASSFRTGGPNTE. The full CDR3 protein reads CASSFRTGGPNTEAFF.

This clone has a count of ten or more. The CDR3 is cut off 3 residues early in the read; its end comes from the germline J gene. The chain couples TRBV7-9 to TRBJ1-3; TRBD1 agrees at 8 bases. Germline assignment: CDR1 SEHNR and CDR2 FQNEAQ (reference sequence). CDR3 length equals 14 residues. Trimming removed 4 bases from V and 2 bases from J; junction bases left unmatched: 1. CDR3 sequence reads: CASSSDRAGNTIYF. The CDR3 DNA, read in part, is TGTGCCAGCAGCTCGGACAGGGCTGGAAACACC.

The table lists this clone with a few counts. The part of the CDR3 DNA that was read is TGTGCCAGCAGTGCAGGACAGGGAACCGAG. It encodes CASSAGQGTE. The entire CDR3 sequence reads CASSAGQGTEQYF. The chain links TRBV7-2 to TRBJ2-7; 8 bases fit TRBD1. The CDR3 end is not reached by the read, which stops 3 residues before it; the germline J gene fills it in. Germline V gene sequence: CDR1 SGHTA, CDR2 FQGNSA. CDR3 length equals 13 residues. Losses at the gene ends were 6 bases for V and 6 bases for J; bases not matched to a gene: 7.

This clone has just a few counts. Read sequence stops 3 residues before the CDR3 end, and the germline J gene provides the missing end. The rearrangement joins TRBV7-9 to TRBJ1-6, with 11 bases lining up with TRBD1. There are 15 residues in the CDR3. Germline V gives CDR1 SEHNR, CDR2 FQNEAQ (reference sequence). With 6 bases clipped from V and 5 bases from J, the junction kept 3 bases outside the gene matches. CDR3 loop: CASRSGQGDNSPLHF. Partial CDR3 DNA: TGTGCCAGCAGGTCGGGACAGGGGGATAATTCACCC.

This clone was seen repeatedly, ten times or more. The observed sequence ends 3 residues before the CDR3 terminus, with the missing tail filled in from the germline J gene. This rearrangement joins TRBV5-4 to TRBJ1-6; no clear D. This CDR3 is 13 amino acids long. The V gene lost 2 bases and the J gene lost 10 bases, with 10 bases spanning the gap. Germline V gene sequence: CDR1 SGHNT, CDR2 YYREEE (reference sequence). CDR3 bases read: TGTGCCAGCAGCTTAGTACTTGAGTCACCC. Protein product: CASSLVLESP. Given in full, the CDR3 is CASSLVLESPLHF.

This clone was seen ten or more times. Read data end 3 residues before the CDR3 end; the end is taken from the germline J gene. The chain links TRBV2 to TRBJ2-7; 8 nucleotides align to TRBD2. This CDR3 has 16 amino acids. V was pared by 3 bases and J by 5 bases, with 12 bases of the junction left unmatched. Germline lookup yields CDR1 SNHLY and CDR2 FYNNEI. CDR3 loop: CASSDPGTRAIHEQYF. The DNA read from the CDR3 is TGTGCCAGCAGTGATCCCGGGACTAGAGCTATCCACGAG.

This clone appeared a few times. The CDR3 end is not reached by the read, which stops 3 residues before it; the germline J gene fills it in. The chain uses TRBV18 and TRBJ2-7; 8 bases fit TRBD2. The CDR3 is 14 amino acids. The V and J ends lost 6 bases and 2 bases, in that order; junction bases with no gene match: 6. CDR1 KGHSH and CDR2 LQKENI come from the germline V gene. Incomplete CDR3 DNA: TGTGCCAGCTCCCGGGGGGGCGCCACCTACGAG. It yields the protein CASSRGGATYE. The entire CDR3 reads CASSRGGATYEQYF.